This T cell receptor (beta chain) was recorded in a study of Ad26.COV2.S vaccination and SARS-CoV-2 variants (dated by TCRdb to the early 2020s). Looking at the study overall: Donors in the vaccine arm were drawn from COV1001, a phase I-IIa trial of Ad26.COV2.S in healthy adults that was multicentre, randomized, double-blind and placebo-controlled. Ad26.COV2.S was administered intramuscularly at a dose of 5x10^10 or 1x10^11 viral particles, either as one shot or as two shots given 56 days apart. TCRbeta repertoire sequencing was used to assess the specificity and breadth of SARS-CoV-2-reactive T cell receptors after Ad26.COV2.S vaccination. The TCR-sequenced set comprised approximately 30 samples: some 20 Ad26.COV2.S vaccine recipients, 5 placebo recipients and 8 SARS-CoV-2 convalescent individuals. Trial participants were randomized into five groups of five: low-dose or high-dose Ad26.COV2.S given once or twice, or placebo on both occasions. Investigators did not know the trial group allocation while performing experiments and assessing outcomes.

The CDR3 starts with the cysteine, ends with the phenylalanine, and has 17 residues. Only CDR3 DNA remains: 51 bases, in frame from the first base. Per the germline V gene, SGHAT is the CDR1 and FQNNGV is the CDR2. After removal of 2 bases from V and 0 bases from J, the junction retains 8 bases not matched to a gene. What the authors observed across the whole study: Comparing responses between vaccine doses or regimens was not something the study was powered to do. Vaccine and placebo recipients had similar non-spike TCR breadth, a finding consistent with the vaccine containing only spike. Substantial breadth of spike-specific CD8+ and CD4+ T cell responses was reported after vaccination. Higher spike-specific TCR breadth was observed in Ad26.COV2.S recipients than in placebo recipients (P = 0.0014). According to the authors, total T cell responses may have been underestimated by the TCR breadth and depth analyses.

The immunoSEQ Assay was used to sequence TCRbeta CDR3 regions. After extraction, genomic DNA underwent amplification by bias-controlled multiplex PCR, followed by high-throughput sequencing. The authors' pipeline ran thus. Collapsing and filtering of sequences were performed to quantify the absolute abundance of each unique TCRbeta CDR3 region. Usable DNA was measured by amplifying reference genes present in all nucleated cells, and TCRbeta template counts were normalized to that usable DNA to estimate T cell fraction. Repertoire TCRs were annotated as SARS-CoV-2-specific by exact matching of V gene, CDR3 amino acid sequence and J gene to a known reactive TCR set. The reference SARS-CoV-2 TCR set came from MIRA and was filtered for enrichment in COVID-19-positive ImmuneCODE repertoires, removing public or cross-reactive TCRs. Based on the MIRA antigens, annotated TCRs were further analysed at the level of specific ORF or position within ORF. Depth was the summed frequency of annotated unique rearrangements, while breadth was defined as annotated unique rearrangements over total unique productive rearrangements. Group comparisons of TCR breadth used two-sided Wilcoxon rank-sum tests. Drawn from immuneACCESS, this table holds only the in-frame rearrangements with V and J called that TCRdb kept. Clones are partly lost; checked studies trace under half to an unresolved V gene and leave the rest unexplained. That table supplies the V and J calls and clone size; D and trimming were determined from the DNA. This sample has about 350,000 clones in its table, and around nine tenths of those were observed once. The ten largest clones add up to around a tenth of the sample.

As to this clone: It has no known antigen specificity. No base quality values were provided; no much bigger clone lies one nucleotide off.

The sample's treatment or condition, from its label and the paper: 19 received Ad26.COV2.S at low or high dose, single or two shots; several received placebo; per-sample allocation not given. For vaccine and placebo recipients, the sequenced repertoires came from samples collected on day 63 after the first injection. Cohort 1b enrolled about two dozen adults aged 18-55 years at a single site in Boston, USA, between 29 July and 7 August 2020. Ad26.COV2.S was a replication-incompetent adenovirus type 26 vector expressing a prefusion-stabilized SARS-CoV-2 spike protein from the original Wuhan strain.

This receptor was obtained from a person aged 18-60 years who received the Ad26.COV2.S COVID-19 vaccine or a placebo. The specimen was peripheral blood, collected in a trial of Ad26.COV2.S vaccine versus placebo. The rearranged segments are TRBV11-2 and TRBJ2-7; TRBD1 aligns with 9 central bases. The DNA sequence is TGTGCCAGCAGCTTATCGGTTGGACAGGGGAGCTCCTACGAGCAGTACTTC. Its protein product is CASSLSVGQGSSYEQYF.